This passage covers 27 T cell receptor beta chains from one sample sequenced in a study of shared clonotypes between healthy human individuals. Using immunoSEQ multiplex PCR, the repertoire was profiled, and TCRdb retains in-frame clones only, with some absent. The sample yields 2 million to 2.5 million clones, approximately 94% seen once. The sequenced sample consisted of naive CD4+ T cells sorted from blood. Subset in this sample: CD45RA+ positively selected. These receptors were obtained from a man younger than 35 in good health.

The rearrangement uses TRBV2 and TRBJ1-2; weak D call: TRBD1 (5 bases). Trimming stripped 3 bases from V and 6 bases from J, with 11 bases between. Looked up from germline, CDR1 is SNHLY and CDR2 is FYNNEI. CDR3 length: 13 residues. As DNA, the CDR3 is TGTGCCAGCAGTGAGCAGGGCTCCCATGGCTACACCTTC. The encoded protein is CASSEQGSHGYTF.

The sample holds one count of this clone. In the same sample, other DNA sequences code for this CDR3. The chain links TRBV30 to TRBJ2-6, with TRBD2 as a possible D gene (5 bases). This CDR3 is 15 amino acids long. V lost 0 bases, J lost 1 base, and 7 bases lay in between. Germline lookup yields CDR1 GTSNPN and CDR2 SVGIG (reference sequence). The CDR3 DNA is TGTGCCTGGAGTGTTGGCGGGTCTGGGGCCAACGTCCTGACTTTC. It encodes CAWSVGGSGANVLTF.

CDR3 in DNA: TGTGCCTGGAGTGAGCCAGGGGGCACAGATACGCAGTATTTT. Its translation: CAWSEPGGTDTQYF. The V and J genes are TRBV30 and TRBJ2-3, with D tentatively TRBD1 (6 bases). Germline V gives CDR1 GTSNPN, CDR2 SVGIG (reference sequence). The CDR3 extends over 14 amino acids. The V end lost 1 base, the J end lost 1 base, and 9 bases lay between the germline ends.

The gene calls are TRBV6-5 and TRBJ2-7, with D unclear. Germline V gene data show CDR1 as MNHEY and CDR2 as SVGAGI. V was trimmed by 5 bases and J by 5 bases, leaving 7 bases between them. The CDR3 runs to 11 residues. This chain's CDR3 is CASSTYHEQYF. DNA of the CDR3: TGTGCCAGCAGTACCTACCACGAGCAGTACTTC.

CDR3 DNA: TGTGCCATCAGTGGCGGGAGGGAGTGGAATCAGCCCCAGCATTTT. It codes for CAISGGREWNQPQHF. The chain couples TRBV10-3 to TRBJ1-5; no definite D call. The CDR3 is 15 amino acids. V was trimmed by 4 bases and J by 4 bases, leaving 14 bases between them. The germline V gene encodes CDR1 ENHRY and CDR2 SYGVKD.

The rearrangement joins TRBV30 to TRBJ2-5; 10 nucleotides line up with TRBD2. Germline CDR1 reads GTSNPN; CDR2 reads SVGIG (reference sequence). This CDR3 region has 19 residues. Losses at the gene ends were 4 bases for V and 4 bases for J; bases not matched to a gene: 21. CDR3 nucleotides: TGTGCCTGGACCTGGGGGAGGACTAGCGGACCGAGGAGGTTAGAGACCCAGTACTTC. It is translated as CAWTWGRTSGPRRLETQYF.

As concerns this clone: At the DNA level, this CDR3 is encoded by other sequences in the same sample as well. The genes are TRBV9 and TRBJ2-7; D is ambiguous. There are 12 residues in the CDR3. Germline CDR1 SGDLS, CDR2 YYNGEE. V lost 0 bases, J lost 4 bases, and 5 bases lay in between. The CDR3 loop reads CASSVEGYEQYF. DNA for the CDR3: TGTGCCAGCAGCGTAGAAGGGTACGAGCAGTACTTC.

The chain uses TRBV7-9 and TRBJ2-3; D may be TRBD1 (6 bases). Trimming shortened V by 5 bases and J by 2 bases, and 14 bases separated the two germline ends. There are 15 residues in the CDR3. The germline V gene encodes CDR1 SEHNR and CDR2 FQNEAQ (reference sequence). The CDR3 nucleotides read TGTGCCAGCAGCAGCCCGACAGGTTCCACAGATACGCAGTATTTT. This sequence encodes CASSSPTGSTDTQYF.

The chain carries TRBV29-1 and TRBJ1-4; tentatively, D is TRBD1 (5 bases). Germline lookup yields CDR1 SQVTM and CDR2 ANQGSEA. This CDR3 is built from 12 residues. V lost 7 bases and J 7 bases, leaving 13 bases between the germline ends. For the CDR3, the DNA is TGCAGCGCCTGGGGGGTCAGTGAAAAACTGTTTTTT. Protein: CSAWGVSEKLFF.

The chain employs TRBV2 and TRBJ1-2; perhaps TRBD1 as D (6 bases). Deletions cut 4 bases from V and 4 bases from J, with 13 bases between. CDR3 length: 14 amino acids. The germline CDR1 and CDR2 sequences are SNHLY and FYNNEI. The CDR3 region is CASSAQGQAYGYTF. CDR3 sequence (DNA): TGTGCCAGCAGTGCCCAGGGGCAGGCCTATGGCTACACCTTC.

The chain has TRBV7-2 and TRBJ2-2; D is unclear. The V gene's germline CDR1 is SGHTA and CDR2 FQGNSA. CDR3 length equals 15 residues. V lost 2 bases and J lost 1, with 8 bases in between. CDR3 amino acids: CASSLYRGNTGELFF. In nucleotides, the CDR3 is TGTGCCAGCAGCTTATACCGCGGGAACACCGGGGAGCTGTTTTTT.

The chain couples TRBV12-5 to TRBJ2-1; D remains unclear. The V gene's germline CDR1 is LGHNT and CDR2 FRNRAP. Trimming took 2 bases from V and 4 from J, leaving 9 bases between them. The CDR3 has 14 amino acids. The CDR3 here is CASGLIGAYNEQFF. The CDR3 DNA follows: TGTGCTAGTGGTTTGATAGGCGCTTACAATGAGCAGTTCTTC.

The rearrangement joins TRBV7-2 to TRBJ1-1; D gene uncertain. Deletions cut 5 bases from V and 4 bases from J, with 11 bases between. The CDR3 contains 13 residues. The germline gives CDR1 SGHTA, CDR2 FQGNSA. The CDR3 loop reads CASSPPGGTEAFF. The DNA of the CDR3 is TGTGCCAGCAGCCCCCCTGGTGGCACTGAAGCTTTCTTT.

J is TRBJ2-1 and V is TRBV5-4; D gene ambiguous. The CDR3 has 15 residues. CDR1 and CDR2 from the germline V gene are SGHNT and YYREEE (reference sequence). Deletions cut 2 bases from V and 5 bases from J, with 14 bases between. This CDR3 is CASSLAGPRNNEQFF. For the CDR3, the DNA is TGTGCCAGCAGCTTAGCCGGTCCCAGGAACAATGAGCAGTTCTTC.

V usage is TRBV6-6 and J usage is TRBJ1-1; D is possibly TRBD1 (6 bases). Trimming removed 6 bases from V and 0 bases from J, with 14 bases in between. The length of the CDR3 is 15 residues. Per germline, CDR1 MNHNY and CDR2 SVGAGI (reference sequence). In DNA form, the CDR3 reads TGTGCCAGCAGAACACTACAGGGAATGAACACTGAAGCTTTCTTT. Amino acid sequence: CASRTLQGMNTEAFF.

V is TRBV4-1 and J is TRBJ2-7; D unclear. The germline V gene has CDR1 MGHRA and CDR2 YSYEKL. V gave up 1 base and J gave up 7 bases, with 8 bases separating them. The CDR3 runs 12 residues. The CDR3 nucleotides read TGCGCCAGCAGCCAAGTGGTGGGAGAGCAGTACTTC. Translated, it gives CASSQVVGEQYF.

The CDR3 here is CASSEMGSAVTDTQYF. DNA of the CDR3: TGTGCCAGCAGTGAAATGGGGAGCGCCGTCACAGATACGCAGTATTTT. V is TRBV6-1 and J is TRBJ2-3, with D possibly matching TRBD2 (5 bases). Germline-derived CDR1 and CDR2 are MNHNS and SASEGT. V lost 2 bases, J lost 2 bases, and 14 bases lay in between. This CDR3 spans 16 amino acids.

This clone was observed once. V usage is TRBV7-2 and J usage is TRBJ1-6; no clear D. Germline V gene sequence: CDR1 SGHTA, CDR2 FQGNSA. The CDR3 length is 17 residues. V was pared by 4 bases and J by 10 bases, with 23 bases between. Here the CDR3 DNA reads TGTGCCAGCAGCTCCCGGGAGTATTCATTATCTGGGTCACCCCTCCACTTT. It translates to CASSSREYSLSGSPLHF.

This chain uses TRBV5-4 with TRBJ2-3; D is ambiguous. V shed 0 bases and J shed 1 base, with 9 bases lying between them. CDR1 and CDR2 (germline): SGHNT, YYREEE (reference sequence). The CDR3 consists of 15 residues. The CDR3 DNA is TGTGCCAGCAGCTTGGGGCGCCGAGGCACAGATACGCAGTATTTT. This encodes CASSLGRRGTDTQYF.

The chain uses TRBV7-9 and TRBJ2-7; tentative D call: TRBD1 (6 bases). Trimming cost V 5 bases and J 3 bases, with 14 bases left between them. The germline V gene encodes CDR1 SEHNR and CDR2 FQNEAQ (reference sequence). The CDR3 is 14 residues long. The CDR3 region is CASSPGTPLYEQYF. CDR3 bases: TGTGCCAGCAGCCCCGGGACACCACTCTACGAGCAGTACTTC. The full variable domain, its missing parts supplied by reference TRBV7-9 and TRBJ2-7, is DTGVSQNPRHKITKRGQNVTFRCDPISEHNRLYWYRQTLGQGPEFLTYFQNEAQLEKSRLLSDRFSAERPKGSFSTLEIQRTEQGDSAMYLCASSPGTPLYEQYFGPGTRLTVT.

The chain links TRBV7-9 to TRBJ1-5; 8 bases are shared with TRBD1. There are 14 residues in the CDR3. The germline gives CDR1 SEHNR, CDR2 FQNEAQ (reference sequence). Germline trimming cut 5 bases from V and 5 bases from J; bases unmatched to any gene: 5. The CDR3, as DNA: TGTGCCAGCAGCACAGACAGGGGCGATCAGCCCCAGCATTTT. Its translation is CASSTDRGDQPQHF. The full variable domain, in which reference TRBV7-9 and TRBJ1-5 provide the parts outside the CDR3, is DTGVSQNPRHKITKRGQNVTFRCDPISEHNRLYWYRQTLGQGPEFLTYFQNEAQLEKSRLLSDRFSAERPKGSFSTLEIQRTEQGDSAMYLCASSTDRGDQPQHFGDGTRLSIL.

The chain joins TRBV7-9 to TRBJ1-2, with a possible D match to TRBD1 (6 bases). The CDR3 extends over 13 amino acids. Germline V gene lookup returns CDR1 SEHNR and CDR2 FQNEAQ (reference sequence). V was pared by 4 bases and J by 3 bases, with 9 bases between. This CDR3 is CASSSKGDYGYTF. For the CDR3, the DNA is TGTGCCAGCAGCTCGAAGGGGGACTATGGCTACACCTTC.

V usage is TRBV5-5 and J usage is TRBJ2-5; D not resolved. Trimming shortened V by 2 bases and J by 0 bases, and 5 bases separated the two germline ends. This CDR3 region has 13 residues. Germline lookup yields CDR1 SGHKS and CDR2 YYEKEE (reference sequence). The chain's CDR3 is CASSFGNQETQYF. The CDR3 nucleotides read TGTGCCAGCAGCTTTGGTAACCAAGAGACCCAGTACTTC.

This chain joins TRBV5-4 and TRBJ2-1, with no clear D. The CDR3 spans 13 residues. Between the trimmed V and J ends, which lost 4 bases and 8 bases, there was a span of 13 bases. The germline CDR1 and CDR2 sequences are SGHNT and YYREEE (reference sequence). CDR3 sequence reads: CASSPPTRDEQFF. DNA for the CDR3: TGTGCCAGCAGCCCACCTACGCGTGATGAGCAGTTCTTC.

V is TRBV18 and J is TRBJ1-4, with 8 bases lining up with TRBD1. The CDR3 has 19 residues. Looked up from germline, CDR1 is KGHSH and CDR2 is LQKENI. Losses at the gene ends were 6 bases for V and 1 base for J; bases not matched to a gene: 16. The CDR3 region has the DNA TGTGCCAGCTCTCCGCGACAGGGGACCAAAGTTGGAACTAATGAAAAACTGTTTTTT. It yields the protein CASSPRQGTKVGTNEKLFF.

This clone was counted only a few times. CDR3 DNA sequence: TGTGCCAGCACGGCTGAGAGTAAGGGGAACACTGAAGCTTTCTTT. Translating gives CASTAESKGNTEAFF. V gene TRBV2 combines with J gene TRBJ1-1, with D uncertain. Trimming stripped 7 bases from V and 1 base from J, with 16 bases between. The CDR3 has 15 residues. Germline CDR1 and CDR2: SNHLY and FYNNEI.

The chain uses TRBV27 and TRBJ1-2; 7 bases align to TRBD1. In germline, CDR1 is MNHEY, CDR2 SMNVEV (reference sequence). V shed 4 bases, J shed 4 bases, and the junction held 0 bases outside the gene matches. This CDR3 has 12 residues. The CDR3 bases are TGTGCCAGCAGTTCAGGGGGCTATGGCTACACCTTC. This encodes CASSSGGYGYTF.